The sequence of this T cell receptor (beta chain) was determined in a study of blood T cells in healthy people across ages. CDR1 and CDR2 (germline): LGHNT, FRNRAP. The CDR3 consists of 15 residues. Trimming took off 3 bases at V and 1 base at J, with 13 bases between the two ends. This clonotype was counted only a few times. Its cognate antigen is unknown. Study-wide results and caveats: Naive CD4+ cells and diversity were both higher in long-lived donors than in aged donors. A strong correlation was found between TCR beta diversity and the percentage of naive T cells.

Using a J-beta primer mix together with a sample-barcoded 5' primer, a second PCR was run for about 7 to 12 cycles. TCRdb reprocessed the 5' RACE reads via MiXCR and lists one record per CDR3 protein. The sample contains 780,000 or so distinct CDR3 sequences, more than 50% of which appear only once. The chain has TRBV12-5 and TRBJ2-7; D possibly corresponds to TRBD1 (5 bases). The sample consisted of blood. This TCR was recovered from a man aged 35 to 55 in good health. The CDR3 DNA follows: TGTGCTAGTGGTTTCAAGACAGAGAGGTCCTACGAGCAGTACTTC. Residues: CASGFKTERSYEQYF.